This T cell receptor (beta chain) was found in a study of vaccination and CD4 T cells after COVID-19. About this clonotype itself: Antigen specificity is unknown.

V gave up 3 bases and J gave up 2 bases, with 8 bases separating them. The germline gives CDR1 MNHNS, CDR2 SASEGT. This CDR3 is built from 14 residues. Sequencing of DNA taken from cultured CD4+ T cells relied on the Oncomine TCR Beta short-read assay. Researchers extracted genomic DNA from CD4+ T cells that had been cultured. MiXCR, applied by TCRdb to the PCR reads, yields one record per CDR3 protein. The top ten hold about 5% of the sample, which has 20,000 to 30,000 distinct CDR3 sequences, about 40% seen once. Regarding time point: late sampling 161 to 241 days after vaccination in a few convalescent patients. Treatment denoted: approximately 11-day PBMC culture with coronavirus spike peptide pools or control peptides (ViraFEST assay). First, ViraFEST expanded antigen-specific T cells with peptide pools, and next it sequenced the TCRs.

The sample consisted of CD4+ T cells from blood, cultured in vitro, taken about 7 months after SARS-CoV-2 vaccination. The sequence came from a human donor who had recovered from COVID-19. The rearrangement uses TRBV6-1 and TRBJ2-1; no clear D. CDR3 nucleotides: TGTGCCAGCAGTGACCACAGAGCCTACAATGAGCAGTTCTTC. Its translation: CASSDHRAYNEQFF.